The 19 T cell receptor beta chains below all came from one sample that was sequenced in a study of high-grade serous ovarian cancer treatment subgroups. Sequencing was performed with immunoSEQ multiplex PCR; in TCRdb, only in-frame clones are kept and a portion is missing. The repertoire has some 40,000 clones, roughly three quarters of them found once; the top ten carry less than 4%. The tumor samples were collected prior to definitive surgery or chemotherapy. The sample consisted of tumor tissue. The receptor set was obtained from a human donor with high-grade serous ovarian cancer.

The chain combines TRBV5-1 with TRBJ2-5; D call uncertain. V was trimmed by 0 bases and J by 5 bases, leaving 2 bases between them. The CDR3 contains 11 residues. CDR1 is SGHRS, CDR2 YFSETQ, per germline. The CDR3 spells CASSLAETQYF. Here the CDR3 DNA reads TGCGCCAGCAGCTTGGCCGAGACCCAGTACTTC.

This CDR3 reads CAISGSLSQGQGIWETQYF. The CDR3, as DNA: TGTGCCATCAGTGGCAGTCTCTCGCAAGGACAGGGGATTTGGGAGACCCAGTACTTC. The chain is built from TRBV10-3 and TRBJ2-5; 9 nucleotides match TRBD1. The CDR3 spans 19 residues. Looked up from germline, CDR1 is ENHRY and CDR2 is SYGVKD. Trimming cost V 4 bases and J 5 bases; bases outside gene matches: 20.

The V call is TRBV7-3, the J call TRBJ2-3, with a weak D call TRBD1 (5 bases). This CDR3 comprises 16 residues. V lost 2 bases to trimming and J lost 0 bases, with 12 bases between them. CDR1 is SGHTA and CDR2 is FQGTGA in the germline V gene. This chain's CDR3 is CASSLEGAASTDTQYF. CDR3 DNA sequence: TGTGCCAGCAGCTTAGAAGGGGCGGCTAGCACAGATACGCAGTATTTT.

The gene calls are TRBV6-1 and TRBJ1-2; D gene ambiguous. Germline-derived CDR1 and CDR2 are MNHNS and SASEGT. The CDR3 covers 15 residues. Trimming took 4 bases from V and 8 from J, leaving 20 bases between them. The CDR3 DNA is TGTGCCAGCAGTGGGTTTGGCAGCGCCCAAGTGGGCTACACCTTC. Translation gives CASSGFGSAQVGYTF.

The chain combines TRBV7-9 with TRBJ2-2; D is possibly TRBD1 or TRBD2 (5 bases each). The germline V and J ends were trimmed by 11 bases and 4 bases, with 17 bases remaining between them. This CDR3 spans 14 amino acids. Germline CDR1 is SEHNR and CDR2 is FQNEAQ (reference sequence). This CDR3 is CARQNSGLTGELFF. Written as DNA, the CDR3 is TGTGCCCGTCAAAACTCGGGGCTCACCGGGGAGCTGTTTTTT.

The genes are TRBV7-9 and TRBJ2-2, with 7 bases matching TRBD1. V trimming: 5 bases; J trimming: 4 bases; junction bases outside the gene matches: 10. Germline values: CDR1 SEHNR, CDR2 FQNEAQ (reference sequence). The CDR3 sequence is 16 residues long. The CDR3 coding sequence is TGTGCCAGCAGCGGCCCAGACAGGGTAGGCACCGGGGAGCTGTTTTTT. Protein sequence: CASSGPDRVGTGELFF.

CDR3 nucleotide sequence: TGTGCCAGCAGCTGTGAGCAGGGACAGGGCATCAACGAGCAGTACTTC. Residues: CASSCEQGQGINEQYF. The rearrangement links TRBV7-9 to TRBJ2-7; TRBD1 aligns across 9 bases. The germline V gene encodes CDR1 SEHNR and CDR2 FQNEAQ (reference sequence). The CDR3 runs to 16 residues. Trimming removed 4 bases from V and 5 bases from J; junction bases left unmatched: 12.

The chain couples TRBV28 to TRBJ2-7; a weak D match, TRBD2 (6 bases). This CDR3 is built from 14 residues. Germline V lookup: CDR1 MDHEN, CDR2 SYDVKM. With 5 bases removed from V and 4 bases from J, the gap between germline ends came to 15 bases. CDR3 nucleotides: TGTGCCAGCAGTCGAACAAGAGGGACTTACGAGCAGTACTTC. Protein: CASSRTRGTYEQYF.

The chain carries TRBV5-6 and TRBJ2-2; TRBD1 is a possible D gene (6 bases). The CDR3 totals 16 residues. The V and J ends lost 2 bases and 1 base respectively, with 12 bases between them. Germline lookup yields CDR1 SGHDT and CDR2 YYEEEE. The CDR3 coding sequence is TGTGCCAGCAGCTTCTCCCACAGGGTGAACACCGGGGAGCTGTTTTTT. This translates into CASSFSHRVNTGELFF.

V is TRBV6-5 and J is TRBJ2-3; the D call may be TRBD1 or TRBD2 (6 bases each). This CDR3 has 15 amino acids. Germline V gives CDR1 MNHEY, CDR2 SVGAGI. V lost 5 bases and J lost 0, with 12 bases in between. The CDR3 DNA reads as TGTGCCAGCAGTCTCCAGGGGACTAGCACAGATACGCAGTATTTT. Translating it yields CASSLQGTSTDTQYF.

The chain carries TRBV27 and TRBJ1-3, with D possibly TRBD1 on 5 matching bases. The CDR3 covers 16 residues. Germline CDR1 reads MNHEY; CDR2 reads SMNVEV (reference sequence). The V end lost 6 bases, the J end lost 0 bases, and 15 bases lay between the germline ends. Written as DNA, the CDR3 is TGTGCCAGCAGCTTAGGGGTATCCAGCTCTGGAAACACCATATATTTT. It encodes CASSLGVSSSGNTIYF.

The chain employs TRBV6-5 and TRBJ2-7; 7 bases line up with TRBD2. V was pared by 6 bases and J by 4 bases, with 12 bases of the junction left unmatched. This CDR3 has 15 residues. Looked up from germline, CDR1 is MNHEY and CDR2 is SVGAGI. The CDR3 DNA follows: TGTGCCAGCAGCCCACTAGTGGGCGGGAGTTACGAGCAGTACTTC. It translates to CASSPLVGGSYEQYF.

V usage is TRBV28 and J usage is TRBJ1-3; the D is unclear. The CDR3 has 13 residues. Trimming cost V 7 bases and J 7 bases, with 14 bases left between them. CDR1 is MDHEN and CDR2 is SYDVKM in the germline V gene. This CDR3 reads CASTLGSGNTIYF. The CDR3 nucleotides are TGTGCCAGCACCTTGGGCAGCGGCAACACCATATATTTT. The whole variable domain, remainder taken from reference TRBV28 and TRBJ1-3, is DVKVTQSSRYLVKRTGEKVFLECVQDMDHENMFWYRQDPGLGLRLIYFSYDVKMKEKGDIPEGYSVSREKKERFSLILESASTNQTSMYLCASTLGSGNTIYFGEGSWLTVV.

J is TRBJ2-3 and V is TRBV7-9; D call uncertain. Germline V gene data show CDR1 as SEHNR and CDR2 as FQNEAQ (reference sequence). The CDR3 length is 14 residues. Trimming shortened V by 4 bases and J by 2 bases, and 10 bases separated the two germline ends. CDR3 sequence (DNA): TGTGCCAGCAGCTCAGTCCAGATCACAGATACGCAGTATTTT. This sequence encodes CASSSVQITDTQYF.

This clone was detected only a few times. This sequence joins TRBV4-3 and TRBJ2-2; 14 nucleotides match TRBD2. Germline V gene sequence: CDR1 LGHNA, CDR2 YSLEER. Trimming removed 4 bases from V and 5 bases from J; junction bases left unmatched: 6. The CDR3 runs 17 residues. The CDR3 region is CASSLGTSGRWTGELFF. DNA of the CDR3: TGCGCCAGCAGCCTCGGGACTAGCGGGAGATGGACCGGGGAGCTGTTTTTT.

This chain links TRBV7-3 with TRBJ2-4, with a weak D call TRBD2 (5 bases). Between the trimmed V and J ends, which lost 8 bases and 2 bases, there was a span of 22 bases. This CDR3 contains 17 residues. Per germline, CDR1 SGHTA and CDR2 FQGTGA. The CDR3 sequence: CASPRRMRALSKNIQYF. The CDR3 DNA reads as TGTGCCAGCCCAAGACGTATGAGGGCTCTGTCCAAAAACATTCAGTACTTC.

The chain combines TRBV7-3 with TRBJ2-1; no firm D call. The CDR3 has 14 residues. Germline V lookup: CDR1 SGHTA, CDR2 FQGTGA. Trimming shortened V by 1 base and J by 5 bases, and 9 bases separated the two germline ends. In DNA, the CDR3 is TGTGCCAGCAGCTTAAGCGGCAGCAACAATGAGCAGTTCTTC. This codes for CASSLSGSNNEQFF.

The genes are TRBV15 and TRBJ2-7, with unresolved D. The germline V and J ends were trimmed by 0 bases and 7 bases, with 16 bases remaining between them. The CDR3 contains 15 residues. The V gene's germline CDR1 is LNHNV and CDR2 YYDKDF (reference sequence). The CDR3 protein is CATSRDLVQGTEQYF. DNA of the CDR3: TGTGCCACCAGCAGAGACCTAGTACAAGGCACGGAGCAGTACTTC.

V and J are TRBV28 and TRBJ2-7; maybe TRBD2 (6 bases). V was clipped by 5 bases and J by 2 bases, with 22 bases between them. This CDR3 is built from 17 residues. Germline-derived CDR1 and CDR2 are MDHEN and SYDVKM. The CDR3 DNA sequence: TGTGCCAGCAGTCACACCGGGGAGGCCTACAACCCCTACGAGCAGTACTTC. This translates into CASSHTGEAYNPYEQYF.